Listed below are T cell receptor beta chains from one sample, sequenced in a study of blood T cell repertoires in COVID-19. Assay used: immunoSEQ multiplex PCR; TCRdb lists only in-frame clones, some missing. The data contain 200,000 or so clones, 80% to 90% of them singletons. Sequences were obtained from peripheral blood. These receptors came from a human donor with active or convalescent COVID-19. The donor label of this sample is uncertain. The CDR3 runs from the conserved cysteine through the conserved F or W. D genes are given only for firm matches. Some rows mark clone size as missing; the rest say once, few, many or name a class of expanded clone.

abundance | j_gene | d_gene | v_gene | CDR3nt | CDR3aa
- | TRBJ1-5 | TRBD1 | TRBV27 | TGTGCCAGCAGTTTCAGGGGGGAGAATCAGCCCCAGCATTTT | CASSFRGENQPQHF
- | TRBJ1-1 | - | TRBV9 | TGTGCCAGCAGCGTGAAGGAGCTTTGGAACACTGAAGCTTTCTTT | CASSVKELWNTEAFF
- | TRBJ2-7 | - | TRBV9 | TGTGCCAGCAGCCCCCTCGCGGGAAGCTCCTACGAGCAGTACTTC | CASSPLAGSSYEQYF
- | TRBJ1-1 | - | TRBV9 | TGTGCCAGCAGCCCTCGAAGTGGAGAGAGAGCTTTCTTT | CASSPRSGERAFF
once | TRBJ2-5 | TRBD2 | TRBV5-5 | TGTGCCAGCAGCCTACCGCTAGCGGGGGGGCTTGAGACCCAGTACTTC | CASSLPLAGGLETQYF
once | TRBJ1-2 | - | TRBV7-8 | TGTGCCAGCAGCGCATTCCAGGTCTATGGCTACACCTTC | CASSAFQVYGYTF
- | TRBJ2-4 | TRBD2 | TRBV30 | TGTGCCTGGAGTGTACTCGGGAGGCGTGGTAACATTCAGTACTTC | CAWSVLGRRGNIQYF
- | TRBJ2-3 | - | TRBV19 | TGTGCCAGTAGTTCTAGCGGAGGGGGGACAGATACGCAGTATTTT | CASSSSGGGTDTQYF
- | TRBJ2-7 | TRBD2 | TRBV7-6 | TGTGCCAGCAGCCAAGAACCGGGACTAGCGTACGAGCAGTACTTC | CASSQEPGLAYEQYF
few | TRBJ1-1 | TRBD1 | TRBV4-2 | TGTGCCAGCAGCCTGGACAGGGTGGGCACTGAAGCTTTCTTT | CASSLDRVGTEAFF
- | TRBJ2-7 | TRBD2 | TRBV30 | TGTGCCTGGAGTAACGGGGGGGCCTACGAGCAGTACTTC | CAWSNGGAYEQYF
once | TRBJ2-1 | - | TRBV19 | TGTGCCAGTAGTACCAATCCTAGGTACAATGAGCAGTTCTTC | CASSTNPRYNEQFF
few | TRBJ2-7 | - | TRBV5-6 | TGTGCCAGCAGCCCTACAGGGATACTAGGGGACGAGCAGTACTTC | CASSPTGILGDEQYF
- | TRBJ2-3 | - | TRBV6-5 | TGTGCCAGCAGTTATTTCCCCGAGGGCACAGATACGCAGTATTTT | CASSYFPEGTDTQYF
- | TRBJ1-5 | TRBD1 | TRBV5-5 | TGTGCCAGCAGCTTGGGGGTACAGGGGGGTAGCAATCAGCCCCAGCATTTT | CASSLGVQGGSNQPQHF
- | TRBJ2-5 | TRBD2 | TRBV9 | TGTGCCAGCAGCGTGGAAGATAGCGGGAGCGGAGGGGAGACCCAGTACTTC | CASSVEDSGSGGETQYF
- | TRBJ2-1 | - | TRBV27 | TGTGCCAGCAGTTTTCCTGGGCGGGGGCATGAGCAGTTCTTC | CASSFPGRGHEQFF
- | TRBJ2-7 | - | TRBV7-3 | TGTGCCAGCAGCTCGAAACCACAGGGTTTCGGGGATGAGCAGTACTTC | CASSSKPQGFGDEQYF
few | TRBJ1-5 | TRBD1 | TRBV2 | TGTGCCAGCCTTTCCCGACAGGGAGGCAATCAGCCCCAGCATTTT | CASLSRQGGNQPQHF
- | TRBJ2-6 | TRBD1 | TRBV19 | TGTGCCGCGTCCAGGGGGCGAGGGGCCAACGTCCTGACTTTC | CAASRGRGANVLTF
- | TRBJ1-5 | - | TRBV19 | TGTGCCAGTACCCTTCGGGGGGGCGGCAGGTCTTTGCGTCAGCCCCAGCATTTT | CASTLRGGGRSLRQPQHF
- | TRBJ2-2 | TRBD1 | TRBV6-5 | TGTGCCAGCACCCGGGACAGGAGCACCGGGGAGCTGTTTTTT | CASTRDRSTGELFF
- | TRBJ2-2 | - | TRBV15 | TGTGCCACCAGCAGAATATCTCTAGTCACCGGGGAGCTGTTTTTT | CATSRISLVTGELFF
- | TRBJ2-1 | - | TRBV15 | TGTGCCACCAGCGATCGGCACAGTGACGTATACAATGAGCAGTTCTTC | CATSDRHSDVYNEQFF
- | TRBJ2-7 | TRBD1 | TRBV11-3 | TGTGCCAGCAGCTTCTCCGGGACAGGGGCCTACGAGCAGTACTTC | CASSFSGTGAYEQYF
- | TRBJ1-1 | TRBD1 | TRBV6-5 | TGTGCCAGCAACTCAGGGGGCGCCCCCTGGACTGAAGCTTTCTTT | CASNSGGAPWTEAFF
- | TRBJ2-5 | TRBD1 | TRBV7-9 | TGTGCCAGCAGCCAGGACAGGGGGCACCAAGAGACCCAGTACTTC | CASSQDRGHQETQYF